Following are 29 T cell receptor beta chains from one sample sequenced in a study of blood T cell repertoires in COVID-19. TCRdb's copy holds only in-frame clones and misses some; the assay was immunoSEQ multiplex PCR. Of about 230,000 clones listed, less than 85% were seen once; the top ten hold around 2.6%. Sequencing was performed on peripheral blood. The receptors shown here come from a woman between 70 and 85 years old with active or convalescent COVID-19.

The rearrangement uses TRBV7-9 and TRBJ2-1, with D tentatively TRBD2 (6 bases). Germline values: CDR1 SEHNR, CDR2 FQNEAQ (reference sequence). V dropped 9 bases and J dropped 0 bases, with 18 bases sitting between them. CDR3 length: 16 residues. DNA for the CDR3: TGTGCCAGTGGCCGATGGGGGGACCTCTCCTACAATGAGCAGTTCTTC. It codes for CASGRWGDLSYNEQFF. The complete variable domain, with remaining parts taken from reference TRBV7-9 and TRBJ2-1, reads DTGVSQNPRHKITKRGQNVTFRCDPISEHNRLYWYRQTLGQGPEFLTYFQNEAQLEKSRLLSDRFSAERPKGSFSTLEIQRTEQGDSAMYLCASGRWGDLSYNEQFFGPGTRLTVL.

Here the CDR3 reads CASGTGVYNEQFF. The CDR3 bases are TGTGCCAGCGGGACAGGCGTTTACAATGAGCAGTTCTTC. This rearrangement joins TRBV28 to TRBJ2-1; 8 positions match TRBD1. Germline values: CDR1 MDHEN, CDR2 SYDVKM. This CDR3 comprises 13 residues. Trimming removed 8 bases from V and 4 bases from J; junction bases left unmatched: 4.

There are a few counts of this clone. The gene calls are TRBV18 and TRBJ1-3; D not certain. Germline V gene sequence: CDR1 KGHSH, CDR2 LQKENI. V lost 2 bases and J 3 bases, leaving 11 bases between the germline ends. The CDR3 is 15 residues long. The CDR3 DNA is TGTGCCAGCTCACCAGGCCAGGCTGGTGGAAACACCATATATTTT. Encoded protein: CASSPGQAGGNTIYF.

The chain carries TRBV7-6 and TRBJ2-1, with 13 bases that match TRBD2. The CDR3 is 17 amino acids. Germline loops: CDR1 SGHVS, CDR2 FNYEAQ. Unmatched junction bases numbered 6, after V lost 0 bases and J lost 7 bases. The CDR3 nucleotides read TGTGCCAGCAGCTTAGCTTGGACTAGCGGGGGCGGGAATGAGCAGTTCTTC. The encoded protein is CASSLAWTSGGGNEQFF.

This CDR3 reads CASSLVLSGDSTDTQYF. CDR3 coding DNA: TGTGCCAGCAGCTTGGTCCTTAGCGGGGATAGCACAGATACGCAGTATTTT. This chain uses TRBV7-3 with TRBJ2-3; 8 nucleotides agree with TRBD2. This CDR3 contains 17 residues. V lost 3 bases and J lost 0; bases outside the gene matches: 8. Germline V lookup: CDR1 SGHTA, CDR2 FQGTGA.

The chain carries TRBV7-2 and TRBJ2-1; 11 bases are a match to TRBD2. The CDR3 covers 16 residues. J was trimmed by 9 bases and V by 5 bases; bases with no gene match: 12. CDR1 SGHTA and CDR2 FQGNSA come from the germline V gene. The CDR3 reads CASSLLISGGGREQFF. In DNA, the CDR3 is TGTGCCAGCAGCCTTCTAATTAGCGGGGGGGGACGTGAGCAGTTCTTC.

The genes are TRBV10-3 and TRBJ2-1, with TRBD1 as a possible D gene (5 bases). Trimming removed 2 bases from V and 0 bases from J, with 5 bases in between. Per the germline V gene, CDR1 is ENHRY and CDR2 is SYGVKD. The CDR3 consists of 14 residues. The chain's CDR3 is CAISETGSYNEQFF. The CDR3 DNA reads TGTGCCATCAGTGAGACAGGCTCCTACAATGAGCAGTTCTTC.

V and J are TRBV15 and TRBJ2-6, with 9 bases identical to TRBD1. Germline lookup yields CDR1 LNHNV and CDR2 YYDKDF (reference sequence). J was trimmed by 1 base and V by 1 base; bases with no gene match: 5. This CDR3 has 18 residues. The DNA for the CDR3 is TGTGCCACCAGCAGAGTTAGGACAGGGGTGTCTGGGGCCAACGTCCTGACTTTC. This gives the protein CATSRVRTGVSGANVLTF. Complete variable domain (other parts from reference TRBV15 and TRBJ2-6): DAMVIQNPRYQVTQFGKPVTLSCSQTLNHNVMYWYQQKSSQAPKLLFHYYDKDFNNEADTPDNFQSRRPNTSFCFLDIRSPGLGDTAMYLCATSRVRTGVSGANVLTFGAGSRLTVL.

The chain couples TRBV18 to TRBJ2-5, with TRBD1 identical over 8 bases. This CDR3 has 13 residues. V dropped 6 bases and J dropped 3; count of bases not matched to a gene: 3. The germline CDR1 and CDR2 sequences are KGHSH and LQKENI. The CDR3 reads CASSTTGEETQYF. For the CDR3, the DNA is TGTGCCAGCTCTACGACAGGGGAAGAGACCCAGTACTTC.

This chain uses TRBV20-1 with TRBJ1-3, with a possible D match to TRBD1 (5 bases). Germline-derived CDR1 and CDR2 are DFQATT and SNEGSKA (reference sequence). The CDR3 is 16 amino acids. V lost 3 bases, J lost 2 bases, and 17 bases lay in between. The CDR3 coding sequence is TGCAGTGCTAGTCCCCATGGGAGGGGTGCTGGAAACACCATATATTTT. It is translated as CSASPHGRGAGNTIYF.

The chain carries TRBV11-1 and TRBJ1-5; tentatively, D is TRBD1 (6 bases). Germline CDR1 and CDR2: SGHAT and FQDESV (reference sequence). The CDR3 spans 14 residues. V was cut by 5 bases and J by 3 bases, with 11 bases left in between. The CDR3 protein is CASSAGQFNQPQHF. Here the CDR3 DNA reads TGTGCCAGCAGCGCCGGACAGTTCAATCAGCCCCAGCATTTT.

This sequence joins TRBV27 and TRBJ2-7; the D gene is possibly TRBD1 (5 bases). The V end lost 2 bases, the J end lost 2 bases, and 7 bases lay between the germline ends. The CDR3 is 13 residues long. Germline assignment: CDR1 MNHEY and CDR2 SMNVEV (reference sequence). The CDR3 coding sequence is TGTGCCAGCAGTTTAAAAGGGGCCTACGAGCAGTACTTC. This encodes CASSLKGAYEQYF.

The chain recombines TRBV5-6 with TRBJ1-5; TRBD1 aligns across 10 bases. The CDR3 contains 18 residues. With 1 base clipped from V and 3 bases from J, the junction kept 10 bases outside the gene matches. Germline V gene data show CDR1 as SGHDT and CDR2 as YYEEEE. For the CDR3, the DNA is TGTGCCAGCAGCTTGTCGGGACAGGGGTGGTTTGCCAATCAGCCCCAGCATTTT. Translation: CASSLSGQGWFANQPQHF.

V gene TRBV5-1 combines with J gene TRBJ2-5, with TRBD2 matching 8 bases. The germline gives CDR1 SGHRS, CDR2 YFSETQ. The V and J ends lost 3 bases and 2 bases, in that order; junction bases with no gene match: 9. The CDR3 is made up of 16 amino acids. In DNA, the CDR3 is TGCGCCAGCAGCTCGGGGGGGAGAGCGGATCAAGAGACCCAGTACTTC. This encodes CASSSGGRADQETQYF.

This sequence joins TRBV27 and TRBJ2-7; D is possibly TRBD1 (6 bases). Germline values: CDR1 MNHEY, CDR2 SMNVEV (reference sequence). The ends were cut back, 4 bases at V and 2 bases at J, with 15 bases in the middle. The CDR3 consists of 15 residues. The CDR3 DNA sequence: TGTGCCAGCAGTTCTCCAGGTGGGGGCACCTACGAGCAGTACTTC. Amino acids: CASSSPGGGTYEQYF.

In DNA form, the CDR3 reads TGCGCCAGCAGCATGACAGGGGGTTCCTACAATGAGCAGTTCTTC. Translating it yields CASSMTGGSYNEQFF. V is TRBV5-1 and J is TRBJ2-1, with 9 bases fitting TRBD1. V lost 4 bases to trimming and J lost 1 base; unmatched junction nucleotides: 3. The CDR3 has 15 residues. Germline V gives CDR1 SGHRS, CDR2 YFSETQ. Together with reference TRBV5-1 and TRBJ2-1, the CDR3 gives the full variable domain: KAGVTQTPRYLIKTRGQQVTLSCSPISGHRSVSWYQQTPGQGLQFLFEYFSETQRNKGNFPGRFSGRQFSNSRSEMNVSTLELGDSALYLCASSMTGGSYNEQFFGPGTRLTVL.

The chain carries TRBV7-2 and TRBJ2-5; TRBD2 agrees at 10 bases. The CDR3 length is 15 residues. Germline trimming cut 3 bases from V and 5 bases from J; bases unmatched to any gene: 6. Germline V lookup: CDR1 SGHTA, CDR2 FQGNSA. CDR3 sequence reads: CASSFSGGLGETQYF. DNA for the CDR3: TGTGCCAGCAGCTTTAGCGGGGGGCTGGGGGAGACCCAGTACTTC.

This clone was recorded a few times. This chain links TRBV2 with TRBJ1-1; D uncertain. The length of the CDR3 is 16 residues. Germline V gene lookup returns CDR1 SNHLY and CDR2 FYNNEI. V was pared by 2 bases and J by 6 bases, with 19 bases between. The CDR3 region has the DNA TGTGCCAGCAGTGAACGGGCAGGCCGGGGTGTGGCTGAAGCTTTCTTT. Translation gives CASSERAGRGVAEAFF.

This clone appeared a single time. The chain combines TRBV6-5 with TRBJ2-5; 8 nucleotides align to TRBD2. Germline loops: CDR1 MNHEY, CDR2 SVGAGI. V gave up 6 bases and J gave up 2 bases; unmatched junction bases: 5. This CDR3 region has 14 residues. CDR3 in amino acids: CASRLSGDQETQYF. CDR3 coding DNA: TGTGCCAGCAGACTTAGCGGGGATCAAGAGACCCAGTACTTC.

The genes are TRBV9 and TRBJ2-5; D is perhaps TRBD2 (7 bases). Trimming shortened V by 4 bases and J by 5 bases, and 21 bases separated the two germline ends. The germline gives CDR1 SGDLS, CDR2 YYNGEE. The CDR3 totals 16 residues. The CDR3 region is CASSTREDSGRETQYF. The CDR3 DNA follows: TGTGCCAGCAGCACCCGGGAGGACAGCGGAAGGGAGACCCAGTACTTC.

CDR3 bases: TGTGCCAGCAACGCGCCGGGACAGGGTTCTGGGGCCAACGTCCTGACTTTC. Protein sequence: CASNAPGQGSGANVLTF. J is TRBJ2-6 and V is TRBV28; 9 positions match TRBD1. J gave up 1 base and V 7 bases, and 8 bases lay outside the gene matches. CDR1 is MDHEN, CDR2 SYDVKM, per germline. The CDR3 consists of 17 residues.

This clone showed up just once. The V gene is TRBV6-5, the J gene TRBJ1-2; 7 nucleotides line up with TRBD1. This CDR3 region has 15 residues. Germline trimming cut 2 bases from V and 4 bases from J; bases unmatched to any gene: 7. Germline V gene lookup returns CDR1 MNHEY and CDR2 SVGAGI. The CDR3 DNA is TGTGCCAGCAGTTACGGAAGGACAGGAACCTATGGCTACACCTTC. The encoded protein is CASSYGRTGTYGYTF.

The J gene is TRBJ1-6, the V gene TRBV10-3, with D unclear. The CDR3 contains 15 residues. V lost 4 bases and J lost 5, with 12 bases in between. CDR1 is ENHRY, CDR2 SYGVKD, per germline. In DNA form, the CDR3 reads TGTGCCATCAGTGGGTCGCGCGGGAATAATTCACCCCTCCACTTT. Protein product: CAISGSRGNNSPLHF.

The V and J genes are TRBV9 and TRBJ1-2; possibly TRBD1 for D (6 bases). V dropped 0 bases and J dropped 0 bases, with 12 bases sitting between them. The CDR3 contains 16 residues. CDR1 is SGDLS, CDR2 YYNGEE, per germline. This CDR3 reads CASSVGGQIANYGYTF. CDR3 nucleotide sequence: TGTGCCAGCAGCGTAGGAGGACAGATAGCTAACTATGGCTACACCTTC.

In this sample, this clone turned up once. The chain employs TRBV6-2 or TRBV6-3 and TRBJ2-7, with TRBD1 identical over 8 bases. The V and J ends lost 4 bases and 0 bases, in that order; junction bases with no gene match: 5. CDR3 length equals 15 residues. Germline CDR1 is MNHEY and CDR2 is SVGEGT. CDR3 sequence: CASSWTGTSSYEQYF. The CDR3 DNA reads TGTGCCAGCAGTTGGACAGGGACAAGCTCCTACGAGCAGTACTTC.

The chain recombines TRBV11-2 with TRBJ2-3; 16 bases are a match to TRBD2. This CDR3 has 17 amino acids. V shed 5 bases and J 5 bases; nucleotides not matched to a gene: 7. Germline loops: CDR1 SGHAT, CDR2 FQNNGV. DNA for the CDR3: TGTGCCAGCAGCCCCTTGGGACTAGCGGGAGGGGGAGATACGCAGTATTTT. Amino acid sequence: CASSPLGLAGGGDTQYF.

This chain joins TRBV6-5 and TRBJ2-1; 13 bases map to TRBD2. This CDR3 is built from 15 residues. With V trimmed by 6 bases and J by 7 bases, 6 bases remained unmatched. Germline CDR1 MNHEY, CDR2 SVGAGI. CDR3 nucleotides: TGTGCCAGCAGCCCGGGGACTAGCGGGAAGAATGAGCAGTTCTTC. It encodes CASSPGTSGKNEQFF.

The V and J genes are TRBV5-1 and TRBJ2-3; no definite D call. This CDR3 comprises 12 residues. From germline, CDR1 is SGHRS and CDR2 YFSETQ. Trimming removed 1 base from V and 9 bases from J, with 9 bases in between. The DNA for the CDR3 is TGCGCCAGCAGCTTGTTTAGAAAAACGCAGTATTTT. Amino acids: CASSLFRKTQYF.

There are a few counts of this clone. The chain joins TRBV9 to TRBJ2-1, with 8 bases lining up with TRBD2. CDR1 SGDLS and CDR2 YYNGEE come from the germline V gene. With 2 bases clipped from V and 0 bases from J, the junction kept 7 bases outside the gene matches. This CDR3 spans 17 amino acids. CDR3 residues: CASSVSAGASSYNEQFF. CDR3 sequence (DNA): TGTGCCAGCAGCGTCTCAGCGGGGGCCAGCTCCTACAATGAGCAGTTCTTC.